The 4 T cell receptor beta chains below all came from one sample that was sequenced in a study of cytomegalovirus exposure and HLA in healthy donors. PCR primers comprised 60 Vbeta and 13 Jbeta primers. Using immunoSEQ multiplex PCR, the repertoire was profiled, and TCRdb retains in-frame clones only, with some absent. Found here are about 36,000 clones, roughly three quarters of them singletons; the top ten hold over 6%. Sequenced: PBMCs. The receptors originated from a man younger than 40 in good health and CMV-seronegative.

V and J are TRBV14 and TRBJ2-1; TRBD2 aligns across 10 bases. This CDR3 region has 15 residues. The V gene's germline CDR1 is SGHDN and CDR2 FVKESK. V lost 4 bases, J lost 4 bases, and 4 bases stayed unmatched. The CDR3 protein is CASSRAGGEYNEQFF. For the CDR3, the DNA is TGTGCCAGCAGCCGAGCGGGGGGGGAATACAATGAGCAGTTCTTC.

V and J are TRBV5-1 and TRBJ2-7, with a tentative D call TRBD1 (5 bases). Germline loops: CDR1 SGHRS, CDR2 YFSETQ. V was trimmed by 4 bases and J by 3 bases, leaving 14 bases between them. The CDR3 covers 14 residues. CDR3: CASSKVTAGYEQYF. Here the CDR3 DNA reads TGCGCCAGCAGCAAGGTGACAGCCGGCTACGAGCAGTACTTC. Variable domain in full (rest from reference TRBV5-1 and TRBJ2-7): KAGVTQTPRYLIKTRGQQVTLSCSPISGHRSVSWYQQTPGQGLQFLFEYFSETQRNKGNFPGRFSGRQFSNSRSEMNVSTLELGDSALYLCASSKVTAGYEQYFGPGTRLTVT.

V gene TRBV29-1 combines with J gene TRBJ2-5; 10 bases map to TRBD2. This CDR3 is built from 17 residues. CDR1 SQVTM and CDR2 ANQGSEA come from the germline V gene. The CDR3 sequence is CSRDFMSGGAPQETQYF. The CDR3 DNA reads TGCAGTCGGGACTTTATGAGCGGGGGGGCCCCGCAAGAGACCCAGTACTTC.

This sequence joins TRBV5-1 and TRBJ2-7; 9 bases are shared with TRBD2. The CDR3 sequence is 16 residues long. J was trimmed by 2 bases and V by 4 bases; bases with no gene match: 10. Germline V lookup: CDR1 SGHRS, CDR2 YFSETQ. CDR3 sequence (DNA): TGCGCCAGCAGCGACAGCGGGAGGTCCTCTACCTACGAGCAGTACTTC. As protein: CASSDSGRSSTYEQYF.